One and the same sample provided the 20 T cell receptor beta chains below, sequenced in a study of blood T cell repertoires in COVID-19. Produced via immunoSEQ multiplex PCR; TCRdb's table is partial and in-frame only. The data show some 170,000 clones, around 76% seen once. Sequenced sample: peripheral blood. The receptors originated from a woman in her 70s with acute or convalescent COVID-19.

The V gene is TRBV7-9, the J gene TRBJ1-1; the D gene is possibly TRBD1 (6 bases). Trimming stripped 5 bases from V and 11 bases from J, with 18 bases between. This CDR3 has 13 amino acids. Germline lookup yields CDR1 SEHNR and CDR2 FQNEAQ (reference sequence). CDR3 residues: CASSQTGSSEAFF. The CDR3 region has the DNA TGTGCCAGCAGCCAAACAGGGTCTTCAGAGGCTTTCTTT.

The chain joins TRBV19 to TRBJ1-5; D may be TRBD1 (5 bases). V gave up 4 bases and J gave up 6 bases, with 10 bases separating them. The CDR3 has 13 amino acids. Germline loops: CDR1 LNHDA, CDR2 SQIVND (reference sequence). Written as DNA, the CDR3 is TGTGCCAGTAGTAGGGGGGTTACTCAGCCCCAGCATTTT. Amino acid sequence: CASSRGVTQPQHF.

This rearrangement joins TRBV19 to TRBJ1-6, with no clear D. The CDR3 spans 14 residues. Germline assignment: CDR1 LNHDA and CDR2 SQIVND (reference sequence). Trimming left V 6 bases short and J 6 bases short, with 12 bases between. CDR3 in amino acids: CASSTGVLNSPLHF. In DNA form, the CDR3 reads TGTGCCAGTAGCACCGGGGTCCTTAATTCACCCCTCCACTTT.

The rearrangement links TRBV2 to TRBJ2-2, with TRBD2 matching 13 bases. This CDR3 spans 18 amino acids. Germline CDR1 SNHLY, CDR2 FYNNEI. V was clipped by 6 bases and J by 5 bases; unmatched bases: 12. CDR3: CASSRARTSGSVTGELFF. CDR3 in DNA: TGTGCCAGCAGCCGTGCGAGGACTAGCGGGAGCGTGACCGGGGAGCTGTTTTTT.

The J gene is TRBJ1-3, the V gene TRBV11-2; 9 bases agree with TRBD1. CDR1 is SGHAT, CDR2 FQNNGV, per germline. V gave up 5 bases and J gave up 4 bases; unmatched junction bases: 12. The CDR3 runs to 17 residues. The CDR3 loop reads CASSLTRFTGGGNTIYF. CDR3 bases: TGTGCCAGCAGCCTGACCCGATTCACAGGGGGCGGAAACACCATATATTTT.

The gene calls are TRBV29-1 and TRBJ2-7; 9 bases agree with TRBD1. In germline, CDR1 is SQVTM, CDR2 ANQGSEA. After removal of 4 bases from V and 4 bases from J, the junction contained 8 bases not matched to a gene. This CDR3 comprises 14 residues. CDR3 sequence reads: CSVVSFGTGYEQYF. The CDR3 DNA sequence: TGCAGCGTTGTTTCTTTCGGGACAGGGTACGAGCAGTACTTC.

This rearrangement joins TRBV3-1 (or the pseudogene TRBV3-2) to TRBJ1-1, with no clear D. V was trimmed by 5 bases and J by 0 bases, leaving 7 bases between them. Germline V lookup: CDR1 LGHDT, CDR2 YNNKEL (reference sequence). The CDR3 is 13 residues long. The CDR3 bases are TGTGCCAGCAGCTCCCTTTTGAACACTGAAGCTTTCTTT. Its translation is CASSSLLNTEAFF.

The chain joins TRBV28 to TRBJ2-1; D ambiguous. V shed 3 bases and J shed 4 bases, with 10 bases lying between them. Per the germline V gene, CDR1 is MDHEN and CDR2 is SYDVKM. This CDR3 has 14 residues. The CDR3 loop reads CASSFARWYNEQFF. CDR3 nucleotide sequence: TGTGCCAGCAGTTTCGCCCGGTGGTACAATGAGCAGTTCTTC.

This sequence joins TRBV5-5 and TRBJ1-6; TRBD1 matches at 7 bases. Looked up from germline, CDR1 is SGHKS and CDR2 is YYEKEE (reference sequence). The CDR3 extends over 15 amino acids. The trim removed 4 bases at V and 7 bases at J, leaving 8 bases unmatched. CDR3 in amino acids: CASSPLPRGNSPLHF. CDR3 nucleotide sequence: TGTGCCAGCAGCCCTCTACCCAGGGGGAATTCACCCCTCCACTTT.

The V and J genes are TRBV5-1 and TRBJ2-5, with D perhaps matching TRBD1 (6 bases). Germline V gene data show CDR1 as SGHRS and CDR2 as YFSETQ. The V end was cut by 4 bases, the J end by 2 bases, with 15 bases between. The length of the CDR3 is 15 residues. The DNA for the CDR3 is TGCGCCAGCAGCCGCCTACAGGGTCCACAAGAGACCCAGTACTTC. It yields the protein CASSRLQGPQETQYF.

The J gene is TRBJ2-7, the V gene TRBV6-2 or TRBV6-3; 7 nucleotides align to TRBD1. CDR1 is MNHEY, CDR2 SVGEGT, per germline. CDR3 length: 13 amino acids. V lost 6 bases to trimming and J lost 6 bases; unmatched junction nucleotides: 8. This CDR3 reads CASSRGPGGEQYF. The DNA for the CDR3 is TGTGCCAGCAGCAGGGGACCAGGGGGCGAGCAGTACTTC.

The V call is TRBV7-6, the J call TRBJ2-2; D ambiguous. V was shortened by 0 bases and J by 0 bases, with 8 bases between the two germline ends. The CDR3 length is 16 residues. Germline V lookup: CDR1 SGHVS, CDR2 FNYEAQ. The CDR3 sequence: CASSLAQSANTGELFF. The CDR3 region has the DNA TGTGCCAGCAGCTTAGCCCAGTCAGCGAACACCGGGGAGCTGTTTTTT.

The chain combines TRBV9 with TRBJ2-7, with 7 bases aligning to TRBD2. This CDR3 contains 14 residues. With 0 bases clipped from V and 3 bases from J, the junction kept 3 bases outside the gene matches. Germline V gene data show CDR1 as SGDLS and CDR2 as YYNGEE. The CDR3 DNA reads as TGTGCCAGCAGCGTAGGGACTAGAAACTACGAGCAGTACTTC. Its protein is CASSVGTRNYEQYF.

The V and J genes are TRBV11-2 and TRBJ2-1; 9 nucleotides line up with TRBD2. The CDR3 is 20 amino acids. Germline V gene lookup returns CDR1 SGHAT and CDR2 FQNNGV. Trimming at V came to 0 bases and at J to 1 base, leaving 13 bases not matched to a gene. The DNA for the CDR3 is TGTGCCAGCAGCTTAGAGTCGAGAGCGGGAGGAATAGGATCCTACAATGAGCAGTTCTTC. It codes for CASSLESRAGGIGSYNEQFF.

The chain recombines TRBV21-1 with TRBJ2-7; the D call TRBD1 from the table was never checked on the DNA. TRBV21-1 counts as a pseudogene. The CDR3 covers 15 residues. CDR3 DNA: TGTGCCAGCAGCAAAGTAACAGGGGGCTCGTACGAGCAGTACTTC. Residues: CASSKVTGGSYEQYF.

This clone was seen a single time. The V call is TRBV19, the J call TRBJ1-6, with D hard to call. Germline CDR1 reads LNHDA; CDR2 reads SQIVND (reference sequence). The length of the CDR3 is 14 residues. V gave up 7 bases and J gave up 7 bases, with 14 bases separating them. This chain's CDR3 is CASTPKVRNSPLHF. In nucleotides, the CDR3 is TGTGCCAGTACCCCGAAGGTGAGGAATTCACCCCTCCACTTT. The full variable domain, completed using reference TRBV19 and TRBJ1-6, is DGGITQSPKYLFRKEGQNVTLSCEQNLNHDAMYWYRQDPGQGLRLIYYSQIVNDFQKGDIAEGYSVSREKKESFPLTVTSAQKNPTAFYLCASTPKVRNSPLHFGNGTRLTVT.

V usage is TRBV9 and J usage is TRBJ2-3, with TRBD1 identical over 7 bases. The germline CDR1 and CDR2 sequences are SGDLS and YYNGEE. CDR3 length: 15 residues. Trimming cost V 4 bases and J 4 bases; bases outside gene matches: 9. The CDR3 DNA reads TGTGCCAGCAGCTCCCGACAGGGAAGTGCAGATACGCAGTATTTT. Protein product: CASSSRQGSADTQYF.

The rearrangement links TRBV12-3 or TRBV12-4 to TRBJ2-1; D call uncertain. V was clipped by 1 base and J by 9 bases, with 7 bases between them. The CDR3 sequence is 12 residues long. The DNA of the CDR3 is TGTGCCAGCAGTTTAGTCATCGGTGAGCAGTTCTTC. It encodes CASSLVIGEQFF.

CDR3: CASSYSAVVGGYTF. Written as DNA, the CDR3 is TGTGCCAGCAGTTACTCGGCGGTGGTAGGTGGCTACACCTTC. The chain recombines TRBV6-2 or TRBV6-3 with TRBJ1-2; D is ambiguous. V shed 0 bases and J shed 7 bases, with 12 bases lying between them. This CDR3 is 14 amino acids long. Germline loops: CDR1 MNHEY, CDR2 SVGEGT.

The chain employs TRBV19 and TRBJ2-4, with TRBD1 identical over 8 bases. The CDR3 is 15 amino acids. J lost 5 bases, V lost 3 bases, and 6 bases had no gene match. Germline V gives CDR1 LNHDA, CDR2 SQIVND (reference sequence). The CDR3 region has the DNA TGTGCCAGTAGTATTCTGGACAGGGATCAAAACATTCAGTACTTC. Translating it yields CASSILDRDQNIQYF.